This T cell receptor (beta chain) was sequenced in a study of spatial heterogeneity in lung cancer. Study at large: Detected sequences consistently included more beta-chain ones than alpha-chain ones. Study conclusions and caveats: Blood contained ubiquitous expanded tumor TCRs more at resection than at follow-up.

This clonotype was counted at least ten times. No antigen is known for it. The time point here: sample taken at primary tumor resection. Unsorted whole RNA from tumor, nontumor lung or frozen PBMC underwent sequencing. The donors were 55 to 80 patients with non-small cell lung cancer that was early-stage and untreated. The library protocol tagged each TCR cDNA with a unique molecular identifier. TCRdb processed the 5' RACE reads anew with MiXCR; each CDR3 protein has one entry. The sample holds approximately 90,000 distinct CDR3 sequences; around 9% are singletons and the top ten take around 7%. Trimming pared 5 bases from V and 0 bases from J, leaving 11 bases between. The CDR3 totals 14 residues. In germline, CDR1 is SGHRS, CDR2 YFSETQ.

This sequence joins TRBV5-1 and TRBJ2-5; D is ambiguous. The sequence was obtained from a male donor with early-stage non-small cell lung cancer. The input for sequencing was PBMCs, taken at surgery. Here the CDR3 DNA reads TGCGCCAGCAGACCCTACCCAAACCAAGAGACCCAGTACTTC. Amino acids: CASRPYPNQETQYF.